The clone carrying this TCR beta chain was observed a few times. Using a J-beta primer mix together with a sample-barcoded 5' primer, a second PCR was run for about 6 to 12 cycles. From each sample, at least 2.5 million paired-end reads containing CDR3 were obtained. MiXCR was run by TCRdb on the 5' RACE reads, yielding one entry per CDR3 protein. The sample contains more than 800,000 distinct CDR3 sequences, more than 25% of which appear only once. This entry is derived from a study of blood T cells in healthy people across ages. The CDR3 extends over 14 amino acids. V lost 3 bases, J lost 6 bases, and 11 bases lay in between.

The source is a woman aged 80 or over in good health. Material for sequencing was blood. V is TRBV12-3 or TRBV12-4 and J is TRBJ1-4; possibly TRBD1 for D (5 bases). CDR3 region: CASSFGLGDEKLFF. CDR3 nucleotides: TGTGCCAGCAGTTTTGGTTTGGGGGATGAAAAACTGTTTTTT.